This T cell receptor (beta chain) is drawn from a study of T cells after yellow fever vaccination (dated by TCRdb to the late 2010s). A note on the overall study: The SMART-Seq v4 Ultra Low Input RNA kit was used to prepare libraries from fractions with low cell numbers. To track T-cell clones before and after primary and booster YFV17D yellow fever vaccination, bulk TCR alpha and beta repertoires were sequenced longitudinally. The cohort comprised two healthy male donors, one aged 18 to 29 and one aged 30 to 40 years. Blood samples were taken at several timepoints before and after primary and secondary immunization, and bulk PBMC replicates and cell subsets were isolated.

TCR cDNA was synthesized by 5'RACE template switching, through which a universal primer site and unique molecular identifiers were introduced. Priming of cDNA synthesis was performed from both the TCR alpha and TCR beta constant segments. Library amplification used two PCR steps, and the second PCR step added sample barcodes and sequencing adapters. Sequencing of libraries was performed on Illumina HiSeq 2500 (2x100 bp) or NovaSeq (2x150 bp). Under the source paper's analysis protocol: Reads were demultiplexed and collapsed into UMI consensus sequences with MIGEC, and V(D)J alignment was performed with MiXCR. Vaccine-responding clonotypes were identified with edgeR using replicate PBMC samples, with FDR below 0.01 and a log2 fold change above 5 up to day 15 being required. Each bulk clonotype received a CD4 or CD8 identity based on whether the sequenced CD4 or CD8 repertoire contained that clonotype at higher abundance. The raw public reads went through TCRdb reprocessing: fastp at Q25, MiXCR clone calling, in-frame beta chains kept. Rows are combined by CDR3 protein, so each entry shows the most common genes and DNA. TCRdb, not the original authors, processed these V and J calls. Counted in this sample were 500,000 to 650,000 distinct CDR3 sequences; about a sixth of them appeared once. Approximately 15% of the sample is in the top ten clones.

Sample treatment or condition, as interpreted from the label and publication: live attenuated yellow fever vaccine strain. Two biological replicates of bulk PBMCs were collected at each blood-draw timepoint. A standard Ficoll-Paque protocol was used to isolate PBMCs from peripheral blood. RNA was extracted with TriZol from bulk PBMCs, CD4 and CD8 fractions, and dextramer-positive and dextramer-negative fractions. The CDR3 runs 14 amino acids, cysteine and phenylalanine included. The only DNA kept is the CDR3, 42 bases in frame from the first base. V sheds 0 bases and J sheds 4 bases, leaving 9 bases between their ends. Looking up the germline V gene yields CDR1 SGHRS and CDR2 YFSETQ. This clonotype has only a few counts. The antigen this receptor binds is unknown. Per-nucleotide qualities are absent, and no much larger clonotype sits a single base away. Points the paper makes about the study in general: After the booster, most clones that had expanded after primary vaccination were detected again (around 95% of CD4 and roughly 86% of CD8), suggesting broad maintenance of memory. Because abundant contaminating clonotypes from the bulk population could be contained in FACS-sorted repertoires, computational filtering was required. A small share of clonotypes was detected in both CD4 and CD8 compartments, with the overlap likely arising from convergent recombination. The study included only two donors, which limits how far the findings can be generalized. Compared with the primary T-cell response, the secondary T-cell response was weaker but faster, peaking on day 5 rather than day 15.

The clonotype was recovered from a man aged 18 to 29 who received the YFV17D yellow fever vaccine. Recombination linked TRBV5-1 to TRBJ2-3; the D segment could be TRBD1, given 6 matching bases. Sample: PBMCs, taken less than 6 days after the first yellow fever vaccination. CDR3 region: CASSLDREADTQYF. Read as DNA, the sequence is TGCGCCAGCAGCTTGGACAGGGAAGCAGATACGCAGTATTTT. With the portions outside the CDR3 filled from the reference TRBV5-1 and TRBJ2-3 genes, the complete variable region becomes KAGVTQTPRYLIKTRGQQVTLSCSPISGHRSVSWYQQTPGQGLQFLFEYFSETQRNKGNFPGRFSGRQFSNSRSEMNVSTLELGDSALYLCASSLDREADTQYFGPGTRLTVL.